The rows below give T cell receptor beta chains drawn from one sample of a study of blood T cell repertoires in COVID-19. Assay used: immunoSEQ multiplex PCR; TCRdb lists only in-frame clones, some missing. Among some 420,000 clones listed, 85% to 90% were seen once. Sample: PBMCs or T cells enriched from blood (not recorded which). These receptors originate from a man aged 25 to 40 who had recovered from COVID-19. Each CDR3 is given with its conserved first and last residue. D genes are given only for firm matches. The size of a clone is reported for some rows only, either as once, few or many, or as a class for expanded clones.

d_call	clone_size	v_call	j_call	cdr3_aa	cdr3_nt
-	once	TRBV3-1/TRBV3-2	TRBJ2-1	CASSQEEVAENLYNEQFF	TGTGCCAGCAGCCAAGAAGAAGTAGCGGAGAACCTCTACAATGAGCAGTTCTTC
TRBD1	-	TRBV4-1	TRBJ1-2	CASSQGQGLTNYGYTF	TGCGCCAGCAGCCAAGGACAGGGCCTGACTAACTATGGCTACACCTTC
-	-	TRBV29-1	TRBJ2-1	CSVYGLAVNEQFF	TGCAGCGTCTATGGACTGGCTGTCAATGAGCAGTTCTTC
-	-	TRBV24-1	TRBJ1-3	CATSAGLMRGADTIYF	TGTGCCACCAGTGCCGGCCTTATGCGGGGCGCGGACACCATATATTTT
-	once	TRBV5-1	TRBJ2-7	CASSLGDTYEQYF	TGCGCCAGCAGCTTGGGGGACACCTACGAGCAGTACTTC
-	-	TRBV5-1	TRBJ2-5	CASTRGLQETQYF	TGCGCCAGTACCCGTGGCCTGCAAGAGACCCAGTACTTC
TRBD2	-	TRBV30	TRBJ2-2	CAWTSASGFTGELFF	TGTGCCTGGACTTCGGCTAGCGGATTCACCGGGGAGCTGTTTTTT
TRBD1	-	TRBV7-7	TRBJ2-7	CASSSDRGQEQYF	TGTGCCAGCAGCTCGGACAGGGGGCAAGAGCAGTACTTC
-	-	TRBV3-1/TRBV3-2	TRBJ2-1	CASSRSGDEQFF	TGTGCCAGCAGCCGCTCGGGGGATGAGCAGTTCTTC
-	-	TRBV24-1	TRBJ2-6	CATNGNSPGANVLTF	TGTGCCACCAACGGGAACAGCCCGGGGGCCAACGTCCTGACTTTC
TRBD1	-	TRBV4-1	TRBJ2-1	CASSQRQGDYNEQFF	TGCGCCAGCAGCCAAAGACAGGGGGACTACAATGAGCAGTTCTTC
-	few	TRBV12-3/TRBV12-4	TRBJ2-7	CASSRDFTEQYF	TGTGCCAGCAGTAGGGACTTTACCGAGCAGTACTTC
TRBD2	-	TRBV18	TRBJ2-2	CASSPFSGTSGFTGELFF	TGTGCCAGCTCACCTTTCTCCGGGACTAGCGGGTTCACCGGGGAGCTGTTTTTT
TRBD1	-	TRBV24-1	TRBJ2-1	CATSDLHGTGVYNEQFF	TGTGCCACCAGTGATTTGCACGGGACAGGCGTCTACAATGAGCAGTTCTTC
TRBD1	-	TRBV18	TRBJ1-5	CASSLQDRPNQPQHF	TGTGCCAGCTCACTACAGGACAGGCCCAATCAGCCCCAGCATTTT
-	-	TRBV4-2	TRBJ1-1	CASSQEWQNTEAFF	TGTGCCAGCAGCCAAGAGTGGCAGAACACTGAAGCTTTCTTT
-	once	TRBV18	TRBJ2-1	CASSRNRGGSSYNEQFF	TGTGCCAGCTCACGGAACAGGGGAGGTAGCTCCTACAATGAGCAGTTCTTC
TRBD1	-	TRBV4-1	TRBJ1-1	CASSQGQGPTEAFF	TGCGCCAGCAGCCAAGGACAGGGGCCCACTGAAGCTTTCTTT
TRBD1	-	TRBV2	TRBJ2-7	CASCWDRVREQYF	TGTGCCAGCTGCTGGGACAGGGTTCGCGAGCAGTACTTC
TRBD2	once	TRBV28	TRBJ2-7	CASSPGTSGLYEQYF	TGTGCCAGCAGTCCCGGGACTAGCGGGTTATACGAGCAGTACTTC
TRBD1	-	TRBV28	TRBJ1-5	CASSRGLGSSNQPQHF	TGTGCCAGCAGCAGGGGGCTCGGCTCTAGCAATCAGCCCCAGCATTTT
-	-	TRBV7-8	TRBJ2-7	CASSVLATEQYF	TGTGCCAGCAGCGTTCTAGCGACCGAGCAGTACTTC
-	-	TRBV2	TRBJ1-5	CASRNNNQPQHF	TGTGCCAGCAGGAACAACAATCAGCCCCAGCATTTT
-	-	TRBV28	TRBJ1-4	CASSPQRPGNEKLFF	TGTGCCAGCAGTCCCCAACGGCCGGGGAATGAAAAACTGTTTTTT
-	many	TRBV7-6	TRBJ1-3	CASSLARIGVQGTIYF	TGTGCCAGCAGCTTAGCGCGTATCGGGGTTCAAGGCACCATATATTTT
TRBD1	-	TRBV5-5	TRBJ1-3	CASSFWDRGRSSSGNTIYF	TGTGCCAGCAGCTTCTGGGACAGGGGACGATCTAGCTCTGGAAACACCATATATTTT
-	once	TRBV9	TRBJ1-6	CASSTNRENSPLHF	TGTGCCAGCAGCACCAACAGGGAGAATTCACCCCTCCACTTT
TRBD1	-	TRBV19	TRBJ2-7	CASSKVGTGPKYEQYF	TGTGCCAGTAGTAAGGTTGGGACAGGGCCGAAATACGAGCAGTACTTC
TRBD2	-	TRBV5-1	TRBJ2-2	CASSPDGRGELFF	TGCGCCAGCAGCCCGGACGGGAGGGGGGAGCTGTTTTTT
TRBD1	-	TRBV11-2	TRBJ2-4	CASSAYGQGDIQYF	TGTGCCAGCAGCGCATACGGACAGGGTGACATTCAGTACTTC
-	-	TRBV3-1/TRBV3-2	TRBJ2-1	CASSQESPVVSFF	TGTGCCAGCAGCCAAGAAAGCCCGGTGGTATCGTTCTTC
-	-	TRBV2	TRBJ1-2	CASSESGQGLGGYTF	TGTGCCAGCAGTGAATCTGGGCAGGGGTTAGGTGGCTACACCTTC
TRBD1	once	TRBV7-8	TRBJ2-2	CASSSEQGAGGELFF	TGTGCCAGCAGCTCCGAACAGGGGGCGGGCGGGGAGCTGTTTTTT
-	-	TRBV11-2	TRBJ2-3	CASSSWTSTDTQYF	TGTGCCAGCAGCTCCTGGACTAGCACAGATACGCAGTATTTT
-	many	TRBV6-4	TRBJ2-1	CASSEQTQNEQFF	TGTGCCAGCAGCGAACAAACCCAAAATGAGCAGTTCTTC
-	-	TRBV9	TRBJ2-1	CASSVDERRSYNEQFF	TGTGCCAGCAGCGTAGATGAGCGGCGCTCCTACAATGAGCAGTTCTTC
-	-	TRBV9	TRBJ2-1	CASSPRFAEDLSYNEQFF	TGTGCCAGCAGCCCTCGTTTTGCGGAGGACCTCTCCTACAATGAGCAGTTCTTC
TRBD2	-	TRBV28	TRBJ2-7	CASSLAGVDEQYF	TGTGCCAGCAGTTTAGCGGGAGTCGACGAGCAGTACTTC
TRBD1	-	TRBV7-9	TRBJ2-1	CASSLGGQEFF	TGTGCCAGCAGCTTAGGGGGACAGGAGTTCTTC
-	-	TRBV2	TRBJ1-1	CASNGGGTGTEAFF	TGTGCCAGCAACGGCGGGGGGACGGGCACTGAAGCTTTCTTT
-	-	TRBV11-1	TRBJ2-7	CASSLASSRYYEQYF	TGTGCCAGCAGCTTAGCTTCTAGCAGGTACTACGAGCAGTACTTC
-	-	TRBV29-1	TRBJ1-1	CSARTGAGGTEAFF	TGCAGCGCCCGGACGGGGGCGGGGGGCACTGAAGCTTTCTTT
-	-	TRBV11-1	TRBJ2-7	CASSTGGPAYEQYF	TGTGCCAGCAGCACGGGGGGCCCCGCCTACGAGCAGTACTTC
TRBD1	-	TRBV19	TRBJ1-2	CASSTGQGNGYTF	TGTGCCAGTAGTACCGGACAGGGAAATGGCTACACCTTC
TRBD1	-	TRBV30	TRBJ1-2	CAWSVGTGDGYTF	TGTGCCTGGAGTGTAGGGACAGGTGATGGCTACACCTTC
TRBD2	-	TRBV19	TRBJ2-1	CASSTGTSGSLNEQFF	TGTGCCAGTAGTACCGGGACTAGCGGGAGTTTGAATGAGCAGTTCTTC
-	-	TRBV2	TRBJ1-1	CASSGHTGFDEAFF	TGTGCCAGCAGTGGACACACAGGGTTTGATGAAGCTTTCTTT
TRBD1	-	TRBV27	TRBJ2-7	CASSMRTGDRGGAYEQYF	TGTGCCAGCAGTATGCGGACAGGGGACAGGGGTGGGGCCTACGAGCAGTACTTC
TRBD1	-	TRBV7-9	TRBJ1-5	CASSSGQGHQPQHF	TGTGCCAGCAGCTCCGGACAGGGGCACCAGCCCCAGCATTTT
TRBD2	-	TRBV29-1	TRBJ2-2	CSVEAGDTGELFF	TGCAGCGTTGAGGCGGGAGACACCGGGGAGCTGTTTTTT
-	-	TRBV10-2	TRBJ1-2	CASTGNRGAGMGYTF	TGCGCCAGTACTGGGAACCGGGGGGCTGGAATGGGCTACACCTTC
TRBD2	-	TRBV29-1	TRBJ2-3	CSGSGTSGRDTQYF	TGCAGCGGCTCCGGGACTAGCGGGAGGGATACGCAGTATTTT
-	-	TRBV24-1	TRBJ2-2	CATSEYKGTGSAGELFF	TGTGCCACCAGTGAATATAAAGGCACAGGTTCAGCCGGGGAGCTGTTTTTT